This TCR beta chain was profiled in a study of shared clonotypes between healthy human individuals. Findings and caveats of the study: Sorted-subset sequencing was shown by rarefaction to be incomplete despite large depth.

Produced via immunoSEQ multiplex PCR; TCRdb's table is partial and in-frame only. The sample contains 2 million to 3 million clones, 80% to 95% of which appear only once. The study separated CD4+ cells into CD45RA+ naive and CD45RA-negative memory subsets. In germline, CDR1 is SGDLS, CDR2 YYNGEE. Between the trimmed V and J ends, which lost 0 bases and 4 bases, there was a span of 13 bases. This CDR3 is built from 15 residues. Worth noting for this clone: Its target is unknown.

The TCR originated in a young man in good health. Some clones in this sample may be carry-over from other donors' samples. The specimen was naive CD4+ T cells from PBMCs. Sample subset: CD45RA+ positively selected. The genes are TRBV9 and TRBJ1-2; possible D gene TRBD1, 6 bases. This CDR3 is CASSVEDRTIYGYTF. The CDR3 region has the DNA TGTGCCAGCAGCGTAGAGGACAGAACCATCTATGGCTACACCTTC.